One and the same sample provided the 17 T cell receptor beta chains below, sequenced in a study of cytomegalovirus exposure and HLA in healthy donors. Clones were sequenced by immunoSEQ multiplex PCR, and TCRdb holds only the in-frame ones, with some missing. The sample has some 99,000 clones, about 88% seen once. Sequenced: PBMCs. All receptors derive from a woman between 18 and 29 years old in good health and CMV-seronegative.

The genes are TRBV28 and TRBJ1-5; no clear D. CDR1 and CDR2 from the germline V gene are MDHEN and SYDVKM. V lost 6 bases to trimming and J lost 1 base, with 10 bases between them. The CDR3 is made up of 14 amino acids. The CDR3 coding sequence is TGTGCCAGCAGCCACCAGATAAGCAATCAGCCCCAGCATTTT. Residues: CASSHQISNQPQHF.

This clone was picked up one time. V and J are TRBV7-8 and TRBJ1-2; possibly TRBD1 for D (6 bases). The V gene lost 2 bases and the J gene lost 10 bases, with 17 bases spanning the gap. The CDR3 length is 14 residues. The germline gives CDR1 SGHVS, CDR2 FQNEAQ. The CDR3, as DNA: TGTGCCAGCAGCTTAACAGGGTCCGAATGGGACTACACCTTC. Translation gives CASSLTGSEWDYTF. Full variable domain (missing parts from reference TRBV7-8 and TRBJ1-2): GAGVSQSPRYKVAKRGQDVALRCDPISGHVSLFWYQQALGQGPEFLTYFQNEAQLDKSGLPSDRFFAERPEGSVSTLKIQRTQQEDSAVYLCASSLTGSEWDYTFGSGTRLTVV.

The chain joins TRBV5-8 to TRBJ1-5, with D maybe TRBD1 (6 bases). Germline V gene lookup returns CDR1 SGHTS and CDR2 YDEGEE. With 5 bases removed from V and 3 bases from J, the gap between germline ends came to 12 bases. The CDR3 is 14 residues long. The CDR3 loop is CASRYRVSNQPQHF. The CDR3 nucleotides read TGTGCCAGCAGATACAGGGTTTCCAATCAGCCCCAGCATTTT.

Only one count was recorded for this clone. This chain links TRBV7-8 with TRBJ2-5; D possibly corresponds to TRBD2 (6 bases). The CDR3 totals 18 residues. Per the germline V gene, CDR1 is SGHVS and CDR2 is FQNEAQ. The ends were cut back, 1 base at V and 5 bases at J, with 23 bases in the middle. The chain's CDR3 is CASSLGYRERRQRETQYF. The CDR3, as DNA: TGTGCCAGCAGCTTAGGCTATCGGGAGCGGAGGCAGCGGGAGACCCAGTACTTC.

The V and J genes are TRBV7-2 and TRBJ1-5; 8 nucleotides line up with TRBD1. The trim removed 5 bases at V and 1 base at J, leaving 4 bases unmatched. Germline lookup yields CDR1 SGHTA and CDR2 FQGNSA. CDR3 length: 15 amino acids. CDR3 in amino acids: CASSMRTGSNQPQHF. In DNA, the CDR3 is TGTGCCAGCAGCATGAGGACAGGGAGCAATCAGCCCCAGCATTTT.

This chain links TRBV5-1 with TRBJ2-1; D remains unclear. V was cut by 0 bases and J by 0 bases, with 10 bases left in between. In germline, CDR1 is SGHRS, CDR2 YFSETQ. CDR3 size: 16 residues. The CDR3 DNA follows: TGCGCCAGCAGCTTGGTGGGCTCAAGCTCCTACAATGAGCAGTTCTTC. Its translation is CASSLVGSSSYNEQFF.

V is TRBV6-4 and J is TRBJ2-3, with TRBD2 identical over 10 bases. The CDR3 runs 15 residues. The germline V gene encodes CDR1 MRHNA and CDR2 SNTAGT. With 6 bases clipped from V and 6 bases from J, the junction kept 9 bases outside the gene matches. The CDR3 bases are TGTGCCAGCAGACGGGCTAGCGGGAGTTCGGATACGCAGTATTTT. This translates into CASRRASGSSDTQYF.

This rearrangement joins TRBV7-9 to TRBJ1-1; D gene ambiguous. V shed 5 bases and J shed 4 bases, with 17 bases lying between them. The CDR3 covers 15 residues. From germline, CDR1 is SEHNR and CDR2 FQNEAQ (reference sequence). The CDR3 DNA sequence: TGTGCCAGCAGCCGGCTTGGAGGGTTGGGCACTGAAGCTTTCTTT. It is translated as CASSRLGGLGTEAFF. Full variable domain (outside the CDR3, taken from reference TRBV7-9 and TRBJ1-1): DTGVSQNPRHKITKRGQNVTFRCDPISEHNRLYWYRQTLGQGPEFLTYFQNEAQLEKSRLLSDRFSAERPKGSFSTLEIQRTEQGDSAMYLCASSRLGGLGTEAFFGQGTRLTVV.

The CDR3 DNA sequence: TGTGCCTGGACTCAACATAACAATCAGCCCCAGCATTTT. Translated, it gives CAWTQHNNQPQHF. V and J are TRBV30 and TRBJ1-5, with unresolved D. The germline V gene encodes CDR1 GTSNPN and CDR2 SVGIG (reference sequence). The CDR3 has 13 amino acids. V was cut by 4 bases and J by 3 bases, with 10 bases left in between.

This clone was counted a single time. The rearrangement uses TRBV6-6 and TRBJ1-1; D is uncertain. Germline values: CDR1 MNHNY, CDR2 SVGAGI (reference sequence). The V gene lost 0 bases and the J gene lost 0 bases, with 5 bases spanning the gap. CDR3 size: 14 residues. CDR3 sequence reads: CASSYSELNTEAFF. The CDR3 DNA is TGTGCCAGCAGTTACTCGGAGTTGAACACTGAAGCTTTCTTT.

This clone was counted a single time. This rearrangement joins TRBV30 to TRBJ1-3; no clear D. V lost 2 bases and J 0 bases, leaving 11 bases between the germline ends. The length of the CDR3 is 15 residues. Germline-derived CDR1 and CDR2 are GTSNPN and SVGIG (reference sequence). CDR3 sequence: CAWSPGGHSGNTIYF. CDR3 in DNA: TGTGCCTGGAGTCCCGGCGGGCACTCTGGAAACACCATATATTTT.

The CDR3: CASSTKAGRETQYF. The CDR3 region has the DNA TGTGCCAGCAGCACTAAAGCGGGCCGGGAGACCCAGTACTTC. The rearrangement links TRBV7-2 to TRBJ2-5, with a possible D match to TRBD2 (6 bases). This CDR3 has 14 amino acids. With 5 bases removed from V and 5 bases from J, the gap between germline ends came to 15 bases. Germline V gives CDR1 SGHTA, CDR2 FQGNSA.

This chain links TRBV5-6 with TRBJ1-1; D is possibly TRBD1 (6 bases). Per germline, CDR1 SGHDT and CDR2 YYEEEE. This CDR3 spans 13 amino acids. The V gene lost 0 bases and the J gene lost 11 bases, with 14 bases spanning the gap. This CDR3 is CASSLDRVQKAFF. CDR3 DNA sequence: TGTGCCAGCAGCTTGGACAGGGTTCAGAAGGCTTTCTTT.

This chain connects TRBV30 to TRBJ2-5; TRBD2 matches at 7 bases. The ends lost 8 bases at V and 4 bases at J; junction bases unmatched: 7. Germline CDR1 and CDR2: GTSNPN and SVGIG (reference sequence). CDR3 length equals 12 residues. The CDR3 sequence is CAEGGDGETQYF. CDR3 nucleotide sequence: TGTGCCGAGGGAGGGGACGGAGAGACCCAGTACTTC.

The sample holds a few counts of this clone. This chain links TRBV12-5 with TRBJ1-2; D is undetermined. CDR1 is LGHNT and CDR2 is FRNRAP in the germline V gene. CDR3 length: 14 amino acids. The V end lost 7 bases, the J end lost 5 bases, and 17 bases lay between the germline ends. CDR3 region: CASASNIGLYGYTF. In nucleotides, the CDR3 is TGTGCTAGTGCTTCTAATATCGGTCTATATGGCTACACCTTC.

The V gene is TRBV5-1, the J gene TRBJ1-2; possibly TRBD1 for D (5 bases). Trimming shortened V by 0 bases and J by 6 bases, and 18 bases separated the two germline ends. CDR1 SGHRS and CDR2 YFSETQ come from the germline V gene. This CDR3 spans 16 amino acids. The CDR3 nucleotides are TGCGCCAGCAGCTTGGGTCGGGGTTCAGGGACTGATGGCTACACCTTC. Amino acid sequence: CASSLGRGSGTDGYTF.

CDR3 residues: CASTSPTGADTQYF. Written as DNA, the CDR3 is TGTGCCAGCACCTCACCTACGGGGGCAGATACGCAGTATTTT. The chain employs TRBV13 and TRBJ2-3, with D possibly being TRBD2 (6 bases). V was cut by 7 bases and J by 4 bases, with 15 bases left in between. From germline, CDR1 is PRHDT and CDR2 FYEKMQ (reference sequence). CDR3 length: 14 residues. The full variable domain, its missing parts supplied by reference TRBV13 and TRBJ2-3, is AAGVIQSPRHLIKEKRETATLKCYPIPRHDTVYWYQQGPGQDPQFLISFYEKMQSDKGSIPDRFSAQQFSDYHSELNMSSLELGDSALYFCASTSPTGADTQYFGPGTRLTVL.